Following are 21 T cell receptor beta chains from one sample sequenced in a study of blood T cells in healthy people across ages. For the second PCR, which ran for 7 to 11 cycles, a sample-barcoded 5' primer and a J-beta primer mix were used. TCRdb re-analysed the 5' RACE reads in MiXCR, keeping a single row per CDR3 protein. The sample records 550,000 to 800,000 distinct CDR3 sequences, approximately 29% being singletons. The sample comprised blood. The receptors shown here come from a woman older than 75 in good health.

This clonotype was recorded at least ten times. The chain carries TRBV4-2 and TRBJ2-5; D possibly corresponds to TRBD2 (6 bases). The DNA matches TRBJ2-7 better at its end, which makes the J call doubtful. In germline, CDR1 is LGHNA, CDR2 YNFKEQ. CDR3 size: 16 residues. CDR3 DNA: TGTGCCAGCAGCCAAGATACCCAACGGGGGACTGGCGAGCAGTACTTC. Translated, it gives CASSQDTQRGTGEQYF.

This clonotype was picked up many times. V usage is TRBV4-1 and J usage is TRBJ2-1; unclear D gene. Trimming left V 2 bases short and J 4 bases short, with 15 bases between. The length of the CDR3 is 16 residues. CDR1 MGHRA and CDR2 YSYEKL come from the germline V gene. CDR3 DNA sequence: TGCGCCAGCAGCCAACCCGACGGAAGCCGATACAATGAGCAGTTCTTC. Translation gives CASSQPDGSRYNEQFF.

For this clonotype: At one of its ends the junction is not consistent with the germline gene, which may arise from a read error. DNA of the CDR3: TGTGCCGGCAGGGACGGGCCAACCACAGATACGCAGTATTTT. Protein product: CAGRDGPTTDTQYF. The chain uses TRBV12-3 or TRBV12-4 and TRBJ2-3; D is possibly TRBD1 or TRBD2 (5 bases each). CDR3 length equals 14 residues.

The rearrangement uses TRBV4-2 and TRBJ1-2, with D unresolved. This CDR3 is built from 14 residues. Trimming stripped 1 base from V and 4 bases from J, with 10 bases between. Looked up from germline, CDR1 is LGHNA and CDR2 is YNFKEQ. In DNA, the CDR3 is TGTGCCAGCAGCCAAGTTGACTCCCTCTATGGCTACACCTTC. This gives the protein CASSQVDSLYGYTF.

As concerns this clonotype: A much bigger clone sits one base away, suggesting this may be a read error. J is TRBJ2-5 and V is TRBV7-2, with D perhaps assigned TRBD1 or TRBD2 (5 bases each). The CDR3 has 14 amino acids. Germline CDR1 SGHTA, CDR2 FQGNSA. Trimming took 5 bases from V and 11 from J, leaving 21 bases between them. The CDR3 DNA follows: TGTGCCAGCAGCCCAACCCCGGGACCTAGTGAGCAGTACTTC. Translated: CASSPTPGPSEQYF. Full variable domain (outside the CDR3, taken from reference TRBV7-2 and TRBJ2-5): GAGVSQSPSNKVTEKGKDVELRCDPISGHTALYWYRQSLGQGLEFLIYFQGNSAPDKSGLPSDRFSAERTGGSVSTLTIQRTQQEDSAVYLCASSPTPGPSEQYFGPGTRLLVL.

This clonotype was seen only a few times. As DNA, the CDR3 is TGTGCCAGCAGCTTAACCGGGACCGGGACTCGTGAGCAGTACTTC. Its protein is CASSLTGTGTREQYF. The chain recombines TRBV5-6 with TRBJ2-4; TRBD2 is a possible D gene (6 bases). Trimming stripped 2 bases from V and 13 bases from J, with 22 bases between. Germline V gene data show CDR1 as SGHDT and CDR2 as YYEEEE. This CDR3 contains 15 residues.

This clonotype showed up many times. This sequence joins TRBV5-1 and TRBJ2-3, with 7 nucleotides matching TRBD2. This CDR3 spans 16 amino acids. Trimming cost V 3 bases and J 7 bases; bases outside gene matches: 14. CDR1 and CDR2 from the germline V gene are SGHRS and YFSETQ. The CDR3 DNA follows: TGCGCCAGCAGCTCACGGCGAGGATTCGGGGGGAATACGCAGTATTTT. Translated: CASSSRRGFGGNTQYF.

This clonotype came up many times. The chain combines TRBV6-5 with TRBJ2-1, with a possible D match to TRBD2 (6 bases). This CDR3 contains 13 residues. The V and J ends lost 8 bases and 9 bases respectively, with 17 bases between them. Per germline, CDR1 MNHEY and CDR2 SVGAGI. In DNA form, the CDR3 reads TGTGCCAGCTTGAGGGGTTTGGGGGGTGAGCAGTTCTTC. As protein: CASLRGLGGEQFF.

This clonotype was recorded at least ten times. This chain uses TRBV7-2 with TRBJ2-1; 7 nucleotides line up with TRBD2. The CDR3 spans 15 residues. After removal of 4 bases from V and 8 bases from J, the junction contained 11 bases not matched to a gene. The V gene's germline CDR1 is SGHTA and CDR2 FQGNSA. CDR3 residues: CASSSLATVVDEQFF. The CDR3 nucleotides read TGTGCCAGCAGCTCACTAGCGACAGTTGTAGATGAGCAGTTCTTC.

The chain couples TRBV19 to TRBJ2-1; 8 bases agree with TRBD2. There are 15 residues in the CDR3. CDR1 is LNHDA and CDR2 is SQIVND in the germline V gene (reference sequence). V shed 3 bases, J shed 2 bases, and the junction held 3 bases outside the gene matches. CDR3 bases: TGTGCCAGTAGTATGCTAGCGGGTCCCTACAATGAGCAGTTCTTC. Residues: CASSMLAGPYNEQFF. The full variable domain, with the rest looked up from reference TRBV19 and TRBJ2-1, is DGGITQSPKYLFRKEGQNVTLSCEQNLNHDAMYWYRQDPGQGLRLIYYSQIVNDFQKGDIAEGYSVSREKKESFPLTVTSAQKNPTAFYLCASSMLAGPYNEQFFGPGTRLTVL.

In this sample, this clonotype turned up a few times. This could be a read error, since a much larger clone is one nucleotide away. The genes are TRBV6-2 or TRBV6-3 and TRBJ2-1, with D perhaps TRBD2 (5 bases). The DNA matches TRBJ2-7 better at its end, which makes the J call doubtful. This CDR3 contains 15 residues. Germline loops: CDR1 MNHEY, CDR2 SVGEGT. The CDR3 bases are TGTGCCAGCAGCGCCCCTGCGGGCTCCTACAATGAGCAGTACTTC. It codes for CASSAPAGSYNEQYF.

This clonotype appeared many times. The V and J genes are TRBV20-1 and TRBJ1-3; 7 nucleotides agree with TRBD1. This CDR3 has 14 amino acids. After removal of 5 bases from V and 0 bases from J, the junction contained 4 bases not matched to a gene. Per germline, CDR1 DFQATT and CDR2 SNEGSKA (reference sequence). In DNA, the CDR3 is TGCAGTGCTGGCCGGGACAGCTCTGGAAACACCATATATTTT. This gives the protein CSAGRDSSGNTIYF.

In regard to this clonotype: This may be a read error, as it is one base from a much larger clone. The J gene is TRBJ2-5, the V gene TRBV10-3; 8 bases fit TRBD1. The length of the CDR3 is 14 residues. Germline trimming cut 6 bases from V and 4 bases from J; bases unmatched to any gene: 7. Looked up from germline, CDR1 is ENHRY and CDR2 is SYGVKD. The CDR3 coding sequence is TGTGCCATCAGGGAAGGCCAGGGGGCAGAGACCCAGTACTTC. Protein sequence: CAIREGQGAETQYF.

Points on this clonotype: A read error may explain this, as a much larger clone is one base away. The DNA for the CDR3 is TGCGCCAGCAGCTATACTCGAATCGGGGCCTACAATGAGCAGTACTTC. It encodes CASSYTRIGAYNEQYF. The chain employs TRBV5-1 and TRBJ2-1; either TRBD1 or TRBD2 may fit D (5 bases each). The J call is uncertain, as TRBJ2-7 better fits the DNA end. The length of the CDR3 is 16 residues. Germline CDR1 and CDR2: SGHRS and YFSETQ.

This clonotype was detected many times. The rearrangement uses TRBV30 and TRBJ1-5; D possibly corresponds to TRBD1 (5 bases). Trimming took 3 bases from V and 3 from J, leaving 6 bases between them. The germline gives CDR1 GTSNPN, CDR2 SVGIG (reference sequence). The CDR3 totals 12 residues. This CDR3 is CAWRQVNQPQHF. The DNA for the CDR3 is TGTGCCTGGAGACAGGTCAATCAGCCCCAGCATTTT.

About this clonotype itself: Since a much larger clone is just one base distant, this may be a read error. The CDR3 nucleotides are TGTGCCAGCAGTAGGGAATTCAGCTCCTACGCGCAGTACTTC. It specifies CASSREFSSYAQYF. This chain links TRBV7-8 with TRBJ2-7; D unclear. This CDR3 is 14 amino acids long. Germline CDR1 is SGHVS and CDR2 is FQNEAQ.

This clonotype showed up many times. The chain employs TRBV29-1 and TRBJ2-7; tentatively, D is TRBD2 (7 bases). With 4 bases removed from V and 4 bases from J, the gap between germline ends came to 14 bases. There are 13 residues in the CDR3. From germline, CDR1 is SQVTM and CDR2 ANQGSEA. CDR3 bases: TGCAGCGTTGTCGAGGGAGGGGGTTACGAGCAGTACTTC. The encoded protein is CSVVEGGGYEQYF.

Concerning this clonotype: A much larger clone differs from this one at a single base, so this may be a read error. The CDR3 DNA is TGTGCCAGCAGTTTAGACGGGGCGCGATCTGAAAAACGGTTTTTT. Translating gives CASSLDGARSEKRFF. The chain has TRBV27 and TRBJ1-4; maybe TRBD1 (5 bases). From germline, CDR1 is MNHEY and CDR2 SMNVEV (reference sequence). This CDR3 contains 15 residues.

This clonotype was observed once. The V call is TRBV4-2, the J call TRBJ2-5; D not resolved. The J call may be wrong; the DNA end is better matched by TRBJ2-7. This CDR3 is built from 13 residues. CDR1 is LGHNA, CDR2 YNFKEQ, per germline. As DNA, the CDR3 is TGTGCCAGCAGCCAAGATCCGAGAGACGAGCAGTACTTC. Amino acid sequence: CASSQDPRDEQYF.

To note about this clonotype: Relative to the germline gene, one junction end is altered; a read error may explain this. The CDR3 nucleotides are TGTGCCGGCAGCCCGCCGAATGGAAATGAGCAGTACTTC. Its protein product is CAGSPPNGNEQYF. V usage is TRBV3-1 and J usage is TRBJ2-5, with no clear D. Germline V lookup: CDR1 LGHDT, CDR2 YNNKEL (reference sequence). This CDR3 region has 13 residues.

The V call is TRBV28, the J call TRBJ2-3; D not certain. In germline, CDR1 is MDHEN, CDR2 SYDVKM. This CDR3 contains 13 residues. V was trimmed by 6 bases and J by 4 bases, leaving 11 bases between them. CDR3 sequence (DNA): TGTGCCAGCAGCGTAGACGTTCCAGATACGCAGTATTTT. Protein: CASSVDVPDTQYF.